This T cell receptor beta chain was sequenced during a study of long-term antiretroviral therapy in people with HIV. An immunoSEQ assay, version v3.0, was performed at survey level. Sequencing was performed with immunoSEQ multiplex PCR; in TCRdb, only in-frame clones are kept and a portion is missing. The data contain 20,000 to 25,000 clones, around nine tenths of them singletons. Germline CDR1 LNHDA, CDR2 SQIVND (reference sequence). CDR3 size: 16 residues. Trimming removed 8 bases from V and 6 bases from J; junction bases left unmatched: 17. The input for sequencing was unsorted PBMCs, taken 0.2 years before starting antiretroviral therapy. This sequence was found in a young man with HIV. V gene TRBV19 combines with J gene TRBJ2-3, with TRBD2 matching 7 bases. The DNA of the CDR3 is TGTGCCAGTTCCTCCCCGACTAGCAGGAGGGTGGATACGCAGTATTTT. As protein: CASSSPTSRRVDTQYF.